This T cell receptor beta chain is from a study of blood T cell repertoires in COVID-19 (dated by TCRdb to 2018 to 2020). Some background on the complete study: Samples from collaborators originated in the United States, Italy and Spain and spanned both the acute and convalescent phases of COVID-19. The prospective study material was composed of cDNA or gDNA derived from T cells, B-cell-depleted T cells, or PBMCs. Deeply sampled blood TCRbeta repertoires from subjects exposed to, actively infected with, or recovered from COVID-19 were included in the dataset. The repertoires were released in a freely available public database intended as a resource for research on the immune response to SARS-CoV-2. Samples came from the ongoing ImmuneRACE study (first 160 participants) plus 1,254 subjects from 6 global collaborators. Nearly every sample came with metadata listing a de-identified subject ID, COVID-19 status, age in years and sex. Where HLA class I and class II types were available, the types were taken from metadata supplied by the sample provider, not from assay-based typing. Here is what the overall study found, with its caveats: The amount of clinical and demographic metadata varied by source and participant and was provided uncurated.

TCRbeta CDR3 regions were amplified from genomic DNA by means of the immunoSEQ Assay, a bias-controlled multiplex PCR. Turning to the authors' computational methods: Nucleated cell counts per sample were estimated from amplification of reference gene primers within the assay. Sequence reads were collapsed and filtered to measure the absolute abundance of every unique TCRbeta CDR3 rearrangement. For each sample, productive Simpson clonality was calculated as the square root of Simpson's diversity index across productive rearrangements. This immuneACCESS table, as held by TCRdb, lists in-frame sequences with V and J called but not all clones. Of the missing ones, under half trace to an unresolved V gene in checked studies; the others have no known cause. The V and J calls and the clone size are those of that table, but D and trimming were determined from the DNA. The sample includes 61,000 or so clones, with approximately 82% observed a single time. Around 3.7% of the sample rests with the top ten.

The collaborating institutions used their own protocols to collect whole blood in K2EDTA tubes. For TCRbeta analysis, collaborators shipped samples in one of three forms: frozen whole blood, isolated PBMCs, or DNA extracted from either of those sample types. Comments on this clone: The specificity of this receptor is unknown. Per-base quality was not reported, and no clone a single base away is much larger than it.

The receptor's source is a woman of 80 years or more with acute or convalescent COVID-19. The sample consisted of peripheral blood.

The DNA sequence is given as TGTGCCAGTAGTTCCTCGGGACTAGCCTACGAGCAGTACTTC. This sequence encodes CASSSSGLAYEQYF. Rearrangement joined TRBV19 to TRBJ2-7, with 8 junctional bases fitting TRBD2. Reading from cysteine to phenylalanine, the CDR3 counts 14 amino acids. Of all the DNA, just the CDR3 is kept, 42 bases in frame from base 1. The germline V and J ends show losses of 5 bases and 2 bases respectively, and no gene match explains 5 bases of the junction. Reading the germline V gene (reference sequence) gives CDR1 LNHDA and CDR2 SQIVND.